Presented here are 27 T cell receptor beta chains from one specimen sequenced in a study of vaccination effects on CD4 cells after COVID-19. Clones were read by immunoSEQ multiplex PCR, and TCRdb kept only the in-frame ones, dropping some. The table has fewer than 30,000 clones, 70% to 75% seen once. ViraFEST used viral peptide pools to expand antigen-specific CD4+ T cells before sequencing. Isolating CD4+ T cells followed approximately 11 days of culture. Participants were vaccinated with two doses of either the BNT162b2 or mRNA-1273 vaccine. Their recognized antigens are unknown. This specimen was CD4+ T cells from PBMCs cultured with SARS-CoV-2 spike peptides, taken after COVID-19 vaccination. Source of these receptors: a human donor who received a COVID-19 vaccine.

V gene TRBV6-6 combines with J gene TRBJ2-5; the D call may be TRBD1 or TRBD2 (5 bases each). V lost 5 bases, J lost 0 bases, and 13 bases lay in between. Germline V gene lookup returns CDR1 MNHNY and CDR2 SVGAGI (reference sequence). The CDR3 contains 15 residues. CDR3 residues: CASSPHGTDQETQYF. Here the CDR3 DNA reads TGTGCCAGCAGTCCCCACGGGACGGACCAAGAGACCCAGTACTTC.

The gene calls are TRBV6-5 and TRBJ1-2; no definite D call. This CDR3 is built from 12 residues. Between the trimmed V and J ends, which lost 7 bases and 4 bases, there was a span of 10 bases. From germline, CDR1 is MNHEY and CDR2 SVGAGI. The CDR3 DNA reads as TGTGCCAGCACGCGGTTAAGCTATGGCTACACCTTC. It codes for CASTRLSYGYTF.

The rearrangement uses TRBV7-9 and TRBJ2-7; D call uncertain. The germline gives CDR1 SEHNR, CDR2 FQNEAQ (reference sequence). V gave up 4 bases and J gave up 0 bases, with 7 bases separating them. The CDR3 has 13 residues. DNA of the CDR3: TGTGCCAGCAGCTCCGAGAGCTCCTACGAGCAGTACTTC. Encoded protein: CASSSESSYEQYF.

This chain joins TRBV24-1 and TRBJ2-2, with D maybe TRBD1 (6 bases). This CDR3 is 15 amino acids long. Germline V lookup: CDR1 KGHDR, CDR2 SFDVKD. V gave up 6 bases and J gave up 2 bases, with 12 bases separating them. CDR3 in DNA: TGTGCCACCAGTCGGGAACAGGGAAACACCGGGGAGCTGTTTTTT. Its protein is CATSREQGNTGELFF.

The chain couples TRBV19 to TRBJ2-1, with 12 nucleotides matching TRBD2. The CDR3 has 17 amino acids. Per germline, CDR1 LNHDA and CDR2 SQIVND (reference sequence). V lost 5 bases, J lost 0 bases, and 5 bases stayed unmatched. CDR3 bases: TGTGCCAGTAGTGGGACTAGCGGGTTCAGCTCCTACAATGAGCAGTTCTTC. Protein sequence: CASSGTSGFSSYNEQFF.

This clone has a single count. DNA for the CDR3: TGTGCCAGTAGTCTAGGGGGCGCCCGTAACTATGGCTACACCTTC. Protein product: CASSLGGARNYGYTF. This chain joins TRBV19 and TRBJ1-2; 7 positions match TRBD1. V dropped 5 bases and J dropped 1; count of bases not matched to a gene: 7. The CDR3 loop spans 15 amino acids. The germline gives CDR1 LNHDA, CDR2 SQIVND (reference sequence).

J is TRBJ2-1 and V is TRBV2; TRBD2 matches at 10 bases. V was pared by 8 bases and J by 7 bases, with 8 bases of the junction left unmatched. The CDR3 is 14 amino acids. The V gene's germline CDR1 is SNHLY and CDR2 FYNNEI. The CDR3 nucleotides are TGTGCCAGCCTGTCTAGCGGGGGCTCTAATGAGCAGTTCTTC. Translation gives CASLSSGGSNEQFF.

The CDR3 protein is CASSGWTEGNTIYF. The CDR3, as DNA: TGTGCCAGCAGCGGGTGGACAGAAGGAAACACCATATATTTT. The V call is TRBV9, the J call TRBJ1-3, with a tentative D call TRBD1 (6 bases). The ends were cut back, 3 bases at V and 4 bases at J, with 11 bases in the middle. The V gene's germline CDR1 is SGDLS and CDR2 YYNGEE. CDR3 length: 14 residues.

The gene calls are TRBV19 and TRBJ2-3, with D uncertain. Germline assignment: CDR1 LNHDA and CDR2 SQIVND (reference sequence). The CDR3 extends over 11 amino acids. With 3 bases removed from V and 5 bases from J, the gap between germline ends came to 3 bases. The CDR3 is CASSIGDTQYF. CDR3 bases: TGTGCCAGTAGTATTGGAGATACGCAGTATTTT.

The chain recombines TRBV19 with TRBJ1-5, with unresolved D. CDR1 and CDR2 from the germline V gene are LNHDA and SQIVND (reference sequence). Trimming cost V 1 base and J 7 bases, with 23 bases left between them. CDR3 size: 18 residues. The CDR3 spells CASSIGSSVRGVGQPQHF. The DNA for the CDR3 is TGTGCCAGTAGTATAGGCTCGAGTGTGAGAGGTGTCGGGCAGCCCCAGCATTTT.

The chain combines TRBV9 with TRBJ1-3, with a tentative D call TRBD1 (5 bases). The CDR3 runs to 16 residues. Per germline, CDR1 SGDLS and CDR2 YYNGEE. V was cut by 4 bases and J by 0 bases, with 14 bases left in between. DNA for the CDR3: TGTGCCAGCAGCCTCTCAGGGACGGTCTCTGGAAACACCATATATTTT. Translating it yields CASSLSGTVSGNTIYF.

DNA for the CDR3: TGTGCCAGCAGTTTGGAGGGAACGTGGAATTCACCCCTCCACTTT. Its translation is CASSLEGTWNSPLHF. V is TRBV27 and J is TRBJ1-6; D gene uncertain. Germline V lookup: CDR1 MNHEY, CDR2 SMNVEV (reference sequence). CDR3 size: 15 residues. V was clipped by 3 bases and J by 7 bases, with 13 bases between them.

The chain joins TRBV4-2 to TRBJ1-5; no reliable D call. There are 16 residues in the CDR3. CDR1 is LGHNA, CDR2 YNFKEQ, per germline. Trimming shortened V by 7 bases and J by 2 bases, and 18 bases separated the two germline ends. The chain's CDR3 is CASIMGSTRCNQPQHF. DNA of the CDR3: TGTGCCAGCATAATGGGGTCCACCCGTTGCAATCAGCCCCAGCATTTT.

This clone was counted only a few times. The chain has TRBV5-6 and TRBJ2-5; no firm D call. Trimming took off 0 bases at V and 0 bases at J, with 6 bases between the two ends. Germline V gene data show CDR1 as SGHDT and CDR2 as YYEEEE. The CDR3 loop spans 14 amino acids. The CDR3 spells CASSLGRDQETQYF. The CDR3 nucleotides read TGTGCCAGCAGCTTGGGACGGGACCAAGAGACCCAGTACTTC.

This clone was seen just once. The chain has TRBV5-1 and TRBJ1-4, with D unclear. V was shortened by 1 base and J by 4 bases, with 8 bases between the two germline ends. The CDR3 sequence is 14 residues long. Looked up from germline, CDR1 is SGHRS and CDR2 is YFSETQ. The DNA of the CDR3 is TGCGCCAGCAGCTTGACCGTTAATAATGAAAAACTGTTTTTT. This codes for CASSLTVNNEKLFF.

The rearrangement links TRBV6-2 or TRBV6-3 to TRBJ2-1; D remains ambiguous. Germline values: CDR1 MNHEY, CDR2 SVGEGT. There are 18 residues in the CDR3. The V gene lost 0 bases and the J gene lost 5 bases, with 20 bases spanning the gap. CDR3: CASSYSSSFGVAHNEQFF. CDR3 DNA sequence: TGTGCCAGCAGTTACTCGAGTAGTTTTGGGGTAGCCCACAATGAGCAGTTCTTC.

This clone was counted once. The chain recombines TRBV14 with TRBJ2-3; 8 bases align to TRBD2. There are 15 residues in the CDR3. The junction had 4 bases not matched to a gene; V was cut back by 4 bases and J by 1 base. The germline V gene encodes CDR1 SGHDN and CDR2 FVKESK. The chain's CDR3 is CASSPGGAGTDTQYF. CDR3 nucleotides: TGTGCCAGCAGCCCGGGAGGGGCTGGCACAGATACGCAGTATTTT.

The rearrangement uses TRBV6-1 and TRBJ1-5; possibly TRBD1 for D (5 bases). Germline assignment: CDR1 MNHNS and CDR2 SASEGT. Trimming removed 0 bases from V and 7 bases from J, with 13 bases in between. The CDR3 is 15 residues long. CDR3 sequence: CASSEAAGFGQPQHF. Here the CDR3 DNA reads TGTGCCAGCAGTGAAGCGGCAGGGTTTGGGCAGCCCCAGCATTTT.

The chain links TRBV18 to TRBJ1-4; D is perhaps TRBD1 (6 bases). The CDR3 has 13 residues. V lost 3 bases, J lost 5 bases, and 7 bases lay in between. Germline V lookup: CDR1 KGHSH, CDR2 LQKENI. CDR3 nucleotide sequence: TGTGCCAGCTCACCCGGACAGAATGAAAAACTGTTTTTT. This gives the protein CASSPGQNEKLFF.

The chain has TRBV5-1 and TRBJ2-5, with D uncertain. V was pared by 1 base and J by 0 bases, with 4 bases between. CDR3 size: 13 residues. Per germline, CDR1 SGHRS and CDR2 YFSETQ. CDR3 DNA sequence: TGCGCCAGCAGCTTGCAGGACCAAGAGACCCAGTACTTC. Its protein product is CASSLQDQETQYF.

The chain uses TRBV5-1 and TRBJ1-6; perhaps TRBD1 as D (5 bases). The germline V and J ends were trimmed by 0 bases and 4 bases, with 17 bases remaining between them. This CDR3 has 18 amino acids. Germline values: CDR1 SGHRS, CDR2 YFSETQ. The CDR3 region has the DNA TGCGCCAGCAGCTTGGAGGGACTCTTACCCCCTTATAATTCACCCCTCCACTTT. As protein: CASSLEGLLPPYNSPLHF.

The chain uses TRBV7-8 and TRBJ2-7; 8 nucleotides agree with TRBD2. V lost 6 bases to trimming and J lost 3 bases; unmatched junction nucleotides: 19. This CDR3 is built from 18 residues. Per germline, CDR1 SGHVS and CDR2 FQNEAQ. The CDR3 region is CASRPHWRGSGSFYEQYF. CDR3 DNA: TGTGCCAGCAGGCCCCACTGGCGTGGGAGCGGGAGTTTCTACGAGCAGTACTTC.

The rearrangement joins TRBV11-2 to TRBJ1-2, with D possibly TRBD1 on 6 matching bases. The CDR3 has 14 amino acids. CDR1 and CDR2 from the germline V gene are SGHAT and FQNNGV. V lost 4 bases, J lost 4 bases, and 13 bases lay in between. As DNA, the CDR3 is TGTGCCAGCAGCTCCTTGACAGGCATCTATGGCTACACCTTC. The encoded protein is CASSSLTGIYGYTF.

The chain uses TRBV7-8 and TRBJ1-6; TRBD1 matches at 7 bases. J lost 6 bases, V lost 5 bases, and 13 bases had no gene match. Germline CDR1 and CDR2: SGHVS and FQNEAQ. There are 17 residues in the CDR3. CDR3 coding DNA: TGTGCCAGCAGCCCCGACAGGGTCAATCCTGGTAATTCACCCCTCCACTTT. This codes for CASSPDRVNPGNSPLHF.

This chain links TRBV19 with TRBJ1-5; the match to TRBD1 covers 7 bases. This CDR3 has 13 amino acids. After removal of 9 bases from V and 7 bases from J, the junction contained 9 bases not matched to a gene. Germline V gives CDR1 LNHDA, CDR2 SQIVND (reference sequence). CDR3 residues: CASTGAGQQPQHF. CDR3 DNA sequence: TGTGCCAGCACAGGGGCGGGACAACAGCCCCAGCATTTT.

The chain joins TRBV2 to TRBJ2-5, with TRBD2 identical over 12 bases. This CDR3 spans 15 amino acids. The junction had 4 bases not matched to a gene; V was cut back by 4 bases and J by 4 bases. The germline CDR1 and CDR2 sequences are SNHLY and FYNNEI. Here the CDR3 DNA reads TGTGCCAGCAGTGCAGGACTAGCGGGGTCAGAGACCCAGTACTTC. It codes for CASSAGLAGSETQYF.

The chain links TRBV18 to TRBJ1-5; unclear D gene. Germline lookup yields CDR1 KGHSH and CDR2 LQKENI. The CDR3 runs 14 residues. The ends were cut back, 0 bases at V and 7 bases at J, with 10 bases in the middle. CDR3 in DNA: TGTGCCAGCTCACCACCGGGGAGAGGGCAGCCCCAGCATTTT. This encodes CASSPPGRGQPQHF.